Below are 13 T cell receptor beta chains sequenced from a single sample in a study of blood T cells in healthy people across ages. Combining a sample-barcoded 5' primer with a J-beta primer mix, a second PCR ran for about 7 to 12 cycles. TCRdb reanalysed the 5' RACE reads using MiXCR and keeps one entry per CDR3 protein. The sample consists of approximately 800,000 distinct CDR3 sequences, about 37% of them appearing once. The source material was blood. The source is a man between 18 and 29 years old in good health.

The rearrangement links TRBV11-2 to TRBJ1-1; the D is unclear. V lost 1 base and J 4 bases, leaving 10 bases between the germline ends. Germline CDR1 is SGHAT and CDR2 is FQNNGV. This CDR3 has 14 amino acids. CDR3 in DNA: TGTGCCAGCAGCTTAGGAGTATGGGGCACTGAAGCTTTCTTT. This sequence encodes CASSLGVWGTEAFF.

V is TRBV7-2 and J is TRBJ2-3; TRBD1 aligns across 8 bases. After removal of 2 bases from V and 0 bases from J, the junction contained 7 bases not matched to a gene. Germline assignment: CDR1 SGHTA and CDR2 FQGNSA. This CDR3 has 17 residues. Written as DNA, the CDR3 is TGTGCCAGCAGCTTAAACCAGGGGGCTGGGAGCACAGATACGCAGTATTTT. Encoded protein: CASSLNQGAGSTDTQYF. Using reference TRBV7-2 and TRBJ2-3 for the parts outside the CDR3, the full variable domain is GAGVSQSPSNKVTEKGKDVELRCDPISGHTALYWYRQSLGQGLEFLIYFQGNSAPDKSGLPSDRFSAERTGGSVSTLTIQRTQQEDSAVYLCASSLNQGAGSTDTQYFGPGTRLTVL.

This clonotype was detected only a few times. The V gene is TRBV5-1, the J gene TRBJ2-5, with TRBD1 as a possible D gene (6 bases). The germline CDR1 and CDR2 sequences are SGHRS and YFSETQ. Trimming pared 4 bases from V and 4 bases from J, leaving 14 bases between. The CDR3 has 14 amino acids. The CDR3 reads CASSGDIARETQYF. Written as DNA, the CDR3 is TGCGCCAGCAGCGGGGACATCGCTCGAGAGACCCAGTACTTC.

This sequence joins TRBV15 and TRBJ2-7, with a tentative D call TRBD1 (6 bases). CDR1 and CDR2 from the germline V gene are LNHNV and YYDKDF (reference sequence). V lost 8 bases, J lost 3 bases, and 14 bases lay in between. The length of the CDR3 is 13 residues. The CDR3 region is CATHLDSFYEQYF. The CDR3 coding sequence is TGTGCCACCCATTTGGACAGCTTCTACGAGCAGTACTTC.

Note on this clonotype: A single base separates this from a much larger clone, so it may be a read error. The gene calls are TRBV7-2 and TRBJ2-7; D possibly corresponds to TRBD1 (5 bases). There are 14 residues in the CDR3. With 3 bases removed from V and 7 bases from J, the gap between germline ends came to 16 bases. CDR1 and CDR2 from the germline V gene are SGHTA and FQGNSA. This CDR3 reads CTSSFNARVGEQYF. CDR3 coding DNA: TGTACCAGCAGCTTTAATGCCAGGGTGGGGGAGCAGTACTTC.

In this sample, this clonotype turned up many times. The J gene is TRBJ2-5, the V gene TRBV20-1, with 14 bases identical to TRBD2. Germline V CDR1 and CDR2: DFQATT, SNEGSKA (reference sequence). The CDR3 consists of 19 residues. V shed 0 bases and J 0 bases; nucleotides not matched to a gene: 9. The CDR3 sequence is CSARDWVGLAGAHQETQYF. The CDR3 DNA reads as TGCAGTGCTAGAGATTGGGTGGGACTAGCGGGGGCCCACCAAGAGACCCAGTACTTC.

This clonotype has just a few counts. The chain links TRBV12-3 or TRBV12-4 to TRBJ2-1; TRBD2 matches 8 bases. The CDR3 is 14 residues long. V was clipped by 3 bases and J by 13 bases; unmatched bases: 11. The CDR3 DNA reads TGTGCCAGCAGTTTTTTCGGGGGGGTGGAGACCCAGTTCTTC. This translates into CASSFFGGVETQFF.

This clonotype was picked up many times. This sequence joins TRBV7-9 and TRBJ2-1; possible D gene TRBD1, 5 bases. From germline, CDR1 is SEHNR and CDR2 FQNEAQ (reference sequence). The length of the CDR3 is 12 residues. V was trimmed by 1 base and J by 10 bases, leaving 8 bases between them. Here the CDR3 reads CASSLDRQEQFF. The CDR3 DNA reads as TGTGCCAGCAGCTTAGACAGACAGGAGCAGTTCTTC.

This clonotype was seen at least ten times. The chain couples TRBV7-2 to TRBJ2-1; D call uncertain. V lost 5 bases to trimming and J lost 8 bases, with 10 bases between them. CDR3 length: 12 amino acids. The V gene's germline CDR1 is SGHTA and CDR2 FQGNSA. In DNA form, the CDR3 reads TGTGCCAGCAGCCCTCACCTCGATGAGCAGTTCTTC. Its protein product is CASSPHLDEQFF.

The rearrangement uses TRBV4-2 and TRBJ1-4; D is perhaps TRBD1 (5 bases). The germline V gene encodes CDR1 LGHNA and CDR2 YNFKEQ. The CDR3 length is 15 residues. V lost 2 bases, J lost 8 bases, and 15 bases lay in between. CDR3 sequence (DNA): TGTGCCAGCAGCCAACGACCAGGGATCGGGGAAAAACTGTTTTTT. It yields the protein CASSQRPGIGEKLFF.

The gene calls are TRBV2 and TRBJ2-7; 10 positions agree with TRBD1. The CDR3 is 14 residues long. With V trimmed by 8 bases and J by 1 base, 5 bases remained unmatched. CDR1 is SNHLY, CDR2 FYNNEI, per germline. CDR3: CASRPDRGSYEQYF. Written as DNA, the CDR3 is TGTGCCAGCCGCCCGGACAGGGGGTCCTACGAGCAGTACTTC.

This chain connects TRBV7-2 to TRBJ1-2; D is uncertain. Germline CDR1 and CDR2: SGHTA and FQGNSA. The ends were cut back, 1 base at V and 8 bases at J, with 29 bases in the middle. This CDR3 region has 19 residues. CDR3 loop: CASSLGSRRLPGGRGGYTF. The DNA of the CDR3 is TGTGCCAGCAGCTTAGGTTCCAGGCGGCTCCCGGGCGGGAGAGGCGGCTACACCTTC.

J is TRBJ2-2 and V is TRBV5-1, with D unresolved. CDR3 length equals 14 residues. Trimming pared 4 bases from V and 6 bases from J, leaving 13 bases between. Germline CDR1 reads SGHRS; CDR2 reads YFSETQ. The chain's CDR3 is CASSPEEQSGELFF. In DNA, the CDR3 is TGCGCCAGCAGCCCGGAAGAACAGTCCGGGGAGCTGTTTTTT.